These 30 T cell receptor beta chains share one sample of origin, sequenced in a study of shared clonotypes between healthy human individuals. The assay was immunoSEQ multiplex PCR, and TCRdb's table has in-frame clones only and misses some. The table lists more than 2,000,000 clones, roughly 93% of them singletons. The sample was naive CD4+ T cells from PBMCs. The subset was: CD45RA+ positively selected. The receptors shown here come from a man aged 18-30 years in good health. Some clones in this sample may be carry-over from other donors' samples.

This chain links TRBV6-1 with TRBJ2-7; possibly TRBD2 for D (6 bases). Per germline, CDR1 MNHNS and CDR2 SASEGT. V dropped 3 bases and J dropped 2 bases, with 17 bases sitting between them. The CDR3 runs 16 residues. The CDR3 nucleotides are TGTGCCAGCAGTGAGTCGGGACTCTTCGAAACCTACGAGCAGTACTTC. This sequence encodes CASSESGLFETYEQYF.

This chain connects TRBV7-3 to TRBJ2-2; D tentatively reads TRBD1 or TRBD2 (5 bases each). The ends were cut back, 5 bases at V and 4 bases at J, with 11 bases in the middle. The CDR3 consists of 14 residues. Germline V lookup: CDR1 SGHTA, CDR2 FQGTGA. DNA of the CDR3: TGTGCCAGCAGCCCCGGGGCACCCACCGGGGAGCTGTTTTTT. It codes for CASSPGAPTGELFF.

The chain combines TRBV19 with TRBJ2-1; D not certain. From germline, CDR1 is LNHDA and CDR2 SQIVND (reference sequence). V was trimmed by 5 bases and J by 2 bases, leaving 16 bases between them. The CDR3 sequence is 16 residues long. This chain's CDR3 is CASSPPLADAYNEQFF. CDR3 bases: TGTGCCAGTAGTCCCCCTCTCGCGGACGCCTACAATGAGCAGTTCTTC.

The chain recombines TRBV29-1 with TRBJ2-1; 12 positions agree with TRBD2. Germline V gene sequence: CDR1 SQVTM, CDR2 ANQGSEA. The CDR3 runs 15 residues. V lost 8 bases and J lost 4; bases outside the gene matches: 9. The CDR3 loop is CSSLTGTSGYNEQFF. The DNA of the CDR3 is TGCAGCTCACTGACCGGGACTAGCGGGTACAATGAGCAGTTCTTC.

The rearrangement joins TRBV28 to TRBJ2-7, with a tentative D call TRBD1 (5 bases). The CDR3 totals 14 residues. Germline CDR1 is MDHEN and CDR2 is SYDVKM. Trimming removed 3 bases at V and 2 bases at J, with 11 bases between. The CDR3 loop is CASSFIQGAYEQYF. The DNA for the CDR3 is TGTGCCAGCAGTTTCATCCAGGGCGCCTACGAGCAGTACTTC.

This clone appeared once. This chain links TRBV5-1 with TRBJ1-4; TRBD1 matches 8 bases. The CDR3 length is 14 residues. CDR1 and CDR2 (germline): SGHRS, YFSETQ. Unmatched junction bases numbered 8, after V lost 5 bases and J lost 8 bases. CDR3 amino acids: CASSPGGGGEKLFF. The CDR3 region has the DNA TGCGCCAGCAGTCCAGGGGGCGGAGGAGAAAAACTGTTTTTT.

This clone came up a few times. The chain recombines TRBV19 with TRBJ1-1, with D uncertain. This CDR3 has 12 amino acids. Germline V CDR1 and CDR2: LNHDA, SQIVND (reference sequence). The V and J ends lost 5 bases and 7 bases respectively, with 11 bases between them. The CDR3 protein is CASSHSAGEAFF. As DNA, the CDR3 is TGTGCCAGTAGTCACTCTGCGGGTGAAGCTTTCTTT.

Worth noting for this clone: Other DNA sequences from this sample encode an identical CDR3 as well. The chain joins TRBV5-6 to TRBJ2-3, with D unclear. The germline CDR1 and CDR2 sequences are SGHDT and YYEEEE. The V gene lost 5 bases and the J gene lost 3 bases, with 4 bases spanning the gap. The CDR3 is 11 residues long. This chain's CDR3 is CASSLTDTQYF. The CDR3 DNA is TGTGCCAGCAGTCTTACAGATACGCAGTATTTT.

This clone was recorded only once. The chain links TRBV6-6 to TRBJ2-7, with 10 bases aligning to TRBD1. The germline V gene has CDR1 MNHNY and CDR2 SVGAGI (reference sequence). The CDR3 is made up of 16 amino acids. Unmatched junction bases numbered 7, after V lost 5 bases and J lost 0 bases. The DNA for the CDR3 is TGTGCCAGCAGTACACGGACAGGGGGAAGCTCCTACGAGCAGTACTTC. It specifies CASSTRTGGSSYEQYF.

The chain combines TRBV2 with TRBJ2-1; 14 bases map to TRBD2. The CDR3 is made up of 17 amino acids. The germline gives CDR1 SNHLY, CDR2 FYNNEI. J lost 6 bases, V lost 6 bases, and 10 bases had no gene match. CDR3 nucleotides: TGTGCCAGCAGCGCCGGGACTAGCGGGAGAGGGGCCAATGAGCAGTTCTTC. It is translated as CASSAGTSGRGANEQFF.

The chain has TRBV11-3 and TRBJ1-5; D is perhaps TRBD1 (6 bases). The CDR3 runs 16 residues. Deletions cut 1 base from V and 0 bases from J, with 10 bases between. Germline V gene lookup returns CDR1 SGHNT and CDR2 YENEEA. CDR3 sequence reads: CASSLVGQTSNQPQHF. CDR3 sequence (DNA): TGTGCCAGCAGCTTAGTGGGACAAACTAGCAATCAGCCCCAGCATTTT.

The chain links TRBV7-2 to TRBJ2-7; D is unresolved. V was cut by 6 bases and J by 6 bases, with 12 bases left in between. This CDR3 has 12 amino acids. Germline V lookup: CDR1 SGHTA, CDR2 FQGNSA. The CDR3 nucleotides read TGTGCCAGCAGTTCAATGGGTGTCGAGCAGTACTTC. This translates into CASSSMGVEQYF.

This chain joins TRBV6-5 and TRBJ2-7; TRBD1 matches 7 bases. The germline V gene encodes CDR1 MNHEY and CDR2 SVGAGI. The CDR3 runs 16 residues. The V and J ends lost 0 bases and 4 bases, in that order; junction bases with no gene match: 9. CDR3 bases: TGTGCCAGCAGTTACTCGACTTGGACAGGCGTGTACGAGCAGTACTTC. Amino acid sequence: CASSYSTWTGVYEQYF.

The CDR3 DNA sequence: TGTGCCAGCAGTTTGCGGAAAGCTGGAAACACCATATATTTT. Translated: CASSLRKAGNTIYF. The chain is built from TRBV27 and TRBJ1-3; D gene uncertain. The germline V gene encodes CDR1 MNHEY and CDR2 SMNVEV (reference sequence). V was clipped by 3 bases and J by 2 bases, with 8 bases between them. CDR3 size: 14 residues.

This sequence joins TRBV9 and TRBJ2-5; 7 bases match TRBD1. The germline V gene has CDR1 SGDLS and CDR2 YYNGEE. The V segment lost 4 bases and the J segment 5 bases; nucleotides outside the gene matches: 14. This CDR3 spans 16 amino acids. For the CDR3, the DNA is TGTGCCAGCAGCTCAGCTGGACAGGTGGGTTTGGAGACCCAGTACTTC. Translation: CASSSAGQVGLETQYF.

This clone was detected only once. The chain is built from TRBV14 and TRBJ2-1; TRBD2 agrees at 10 bases. The CDR3 contains 15 residues. The V and J ends lost 6 bases and 4 bases, in that order; junction bases with no gene match: 6. CDR1 SGHDN and CDR2 FVKESK come from the germline V gene. CDR3 DNA sequence: TGTGCCAGCAGTCTAGCGGGAGAGTATTACAATGAGCAGTTCTTC. It translates to CASSLAGEYYNEQFF.

This sequence joins TRBV28 and TRBJ2-7; 9 bases map to TRBD1. CDR1 is MDHEN and CDR2 is SYDVKM in the germline V gene. Trimming took 6 bases from V and 1 from J; bases not matched to a gene: 7. CDR3 length: 15 residues. CDR3 DNA: TGTGCCAGCAGAAGGGACAGGGTAGTATCCTACGAGCAGTACTTC. Translated, it gives CASRRDRVVSYEQYF.

V usage is TRBV28 and J usage is TRBJ2-3; 10 bases line up with TRBD2. V shed 5 bases, J shed 2 bases, and the junction held 4 bases outside the gene matches. Looked up from germline, CDR1 is MDHEN and CDR2 is SYDVKM. The CDR3 is made up of 15 amino acids. CDR3 loop: CASSTLAGVTDTQYF. CDR3 sequence (DNA): TGTGCCAGCAGTACCCTAGCGGGGGTCACAGATACGCAGTATTTT.

In the case of this clone: The same CDR3 can be traced to other DNA sequences in this sample. The chain employs TRBV28 and TRBJ2-7; 8 bases line up with TRBD2. Germline V CDR1 and CDR2: MDHEN, SYDVKM. J lost 4 bases, V lost 2 bases, and 4 bases had no gene match. The CDR3 contains 14 residues. Written as DNA, the CDR3 is TGTGCCAGCAGTTTAGTAGCGGGATCTTACGAGCAGTACTTC. Protein sequence: CASSLVAGSYEQYF.

The CDR3 spells CAWKGRPLNTEAFF. In nucleotides, the CDR3 is TGTGCCTGGAAAGGCCGGCCCCTTAACACTGAAGCTTTCTTT. The genes are TRBV30 and TRBJ1-1; D ambiguous. Germline lookup yields CDR1 GTSNPN and CDR2 SVGIG (reference sequence). CDR3 length equals 14 residues. Trimming stripped 4 bases from V and 2 bases from J, with 14 bases between.

The chain has TRBV20-1 and TRBJ1-2; possible D gene TRBD1, 5 bases. V lost 5 bases to trimming and J lost 4 bases, with 8 bases between them. Per germline, CDR1 DFQATT and CDR2 SNEGSKA (reference sequence). This CDR3 comprises 11 residues. This CDR3 is CSAPTAYGYTF. CDR3 coding DNA: TGCAGTGCTCCGACAGCCTATGGCTACACCTTC.

The rearrangement joins TRBV27 to TRBJ2-3, with D possibly TRBD2 on 5 matching bases. In germline, CDR1 is MNHEY, CDR2 SMNVEV (reference sequence). The CDR3 consists of 15 residues. Trimming removed 3 bases from V and 6 bases from J, with 16 bases in between. The CDR3 sequence is CASSLRRVLDDTQYF. CDR3 DNA sequence: TGTGCCAGCAGTTTGAGGCGGGTCCTGGACGATACGCAGTATTTT.

The V call is TRBV6-4, the J call TRBJ2-6; 9 bases fit TRBD1. This CDR3 region has 17 residues. Germline V gives CDR1 MRHNA, CDR2 SNTAGT. V lost 6 bases to trimming and J lost 1 base; unmatched junction nucleotides: 7. CDR3 loop: CASRGTGKLSGANVLTF. The CDR3 region has the DNA TGTGCCAGCAGGGGGACAGGGAAACTTTCTGGGGCCAACGTCCTGACTTTC.

This chain uses TRBV9 with TRBJ2-7; D is perhaps TRBD2 (5 bases). Germline CDR1 is SGDLS and CDR2 is YYNGEE. V was pared by 0 bases and J by 7 bases, with 8 bases between. The CDR3 has 12 amino acids. CDR3 amino acids: CASSVDGEEQYF. CDR3 nucleotide sequence: TGTGCCAGCAGCGTAGATGGGGAGGAGCAGTACTTC.

The chain uses TRBV28 and TRBJ2-6; a possible D gene is TRBD2 (5 bases). Germline CDR1 reads MDHEN; CDR2 reads SYDVKM. Trimming removed 6 bases from V and 0 bases from J, with 12 bases in between. CDR3 length equals 16 residues. In DNA, the CDR3 is TGTGCCAGCAGGGACGGGGAAATCTCTGGGGCCAACGTCCTGACTTTC. Translated, it gives CASRDGEISGANVLTF.

Comments on this clone: The identical CDR3 is also encoded by other nucleotide sequences in the sample. DNA for the CDR3: TGTGCCAGCAGCTGGGGCCTCTACAATGAGCAGTTCTTC. Translation: CASSWGLYNEQFF. The chain uses TRBV7-9 and TRBJ2-1; D might be TRBD1 (5 bases). V lost 4 bases to trimming and J lost 3 bases, with 7 bases between them. This CDR3 region has 13 residues. Per germline, CDR1 SEHNR and CDR2 FQNEAQ (reference sequence).

The chain employs TRBV6-5 and TRBJ1-1; weak D call: TRBD1 (5 bases). Deletions cut 0 bases from V and 6 bases from J, with 11 bases between. Per germline, CDR1 MNHEY and CDR2 SVGAGI. The CDR3 runs to 14 residues. CDR3 amino acids: CASSYSSGHAEAFF. As DNA, the CDR3 is TGTGCCAGCAGTTACTCGAGTGGACATGCTGAAGCTTTCTTT.

The V and J genes are TRBV28 and TRBJ1-2; TRBD1 is a possible D gene (6 bases). The V end was cut by 5 bases, the J end by 5 bases, with 24 bases between. The V gene's germline CDR1 is MDHEN and CDR2 SYDVKM. There are 17 residues in the CDR3. In nucleotides, the CDR3 is TGTGCCAGCAGTCCCTACAGGGTAGGGGCGGTGGTTTATGGCTACACCTTC. Translated, it gives CASSPYRVGAVVYGYTF.

This chain joins TRBV2 and TRBJ2-3; D gene unclear. Deletions cut 2 bases from V and 6 bases from J, with 15 bases between. CDR3 size: 15 residues. CDR1 SNHLY and CDR2 FYNNEI come from the germline V gene. The CDR3 is CASSESGGRSDTQYF. The CDR3 DNA reads as TGTGCCAGCAGTGAATCCGGTGGGCGAAGTGATACGCAGTATTTT. Complete variable domain (other parts from reference TRBV2 and TRBJ2-3): EPEVTQTPSHQVTQMGQEVILRCVPISNHLYFYWYRQILGQKVEFLVSFYNNEISEKSEIFDDQFSVERPDGSNFTLKIRSTKLEDSAMYFCASSESGGRSDTQYFGPGTRLTVL.

This rearrangement joins TRBV20-1 to TRBJ2-7; D unresolved. CDR1 is DFQATT and CDR2 is SNEGSKA in the germline V gene (reference sequence). The CDR3 length is 11 residues. V was pared by 7 bases and J by 6 bases, with 13 bases between. CDR3 loop: CSELKLPEQYF. In DNA form, the CDR3 reads TGCAGTGAGCTCAAGTTACCCGAGCAGTACTTC.